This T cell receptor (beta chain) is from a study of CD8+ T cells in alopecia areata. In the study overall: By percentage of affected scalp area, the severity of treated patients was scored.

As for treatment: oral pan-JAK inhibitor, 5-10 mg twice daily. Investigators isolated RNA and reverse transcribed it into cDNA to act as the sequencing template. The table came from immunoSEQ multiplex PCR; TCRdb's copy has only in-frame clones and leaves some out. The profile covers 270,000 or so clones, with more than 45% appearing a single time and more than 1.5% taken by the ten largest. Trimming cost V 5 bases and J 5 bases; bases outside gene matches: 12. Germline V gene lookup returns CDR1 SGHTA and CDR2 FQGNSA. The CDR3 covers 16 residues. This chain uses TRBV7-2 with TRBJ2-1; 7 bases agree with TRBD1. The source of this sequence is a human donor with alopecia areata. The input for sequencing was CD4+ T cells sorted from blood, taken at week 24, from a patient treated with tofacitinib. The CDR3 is CASSQSRDSLHNEQFF. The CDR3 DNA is TGTGCCAGCAGCCAAAGCCGGGACAGTCTCCACAATGAGCAGTTCTTC.